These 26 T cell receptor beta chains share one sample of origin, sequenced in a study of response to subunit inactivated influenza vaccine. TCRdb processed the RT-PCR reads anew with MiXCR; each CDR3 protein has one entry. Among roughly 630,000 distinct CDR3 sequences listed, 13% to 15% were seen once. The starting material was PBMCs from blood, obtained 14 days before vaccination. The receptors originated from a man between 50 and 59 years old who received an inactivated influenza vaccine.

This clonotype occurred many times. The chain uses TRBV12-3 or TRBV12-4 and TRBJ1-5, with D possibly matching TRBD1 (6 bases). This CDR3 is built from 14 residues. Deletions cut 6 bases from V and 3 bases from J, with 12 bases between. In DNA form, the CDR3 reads TGTGCCAGCAGCCCCGGACAGTTCAATCAGCCCCAGCATTTT. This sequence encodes CASSPGQFNQPQHF.

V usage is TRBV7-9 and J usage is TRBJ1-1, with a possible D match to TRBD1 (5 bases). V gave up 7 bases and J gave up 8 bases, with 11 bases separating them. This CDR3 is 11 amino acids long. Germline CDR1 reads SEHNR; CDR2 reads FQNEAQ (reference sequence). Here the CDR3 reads CASTSEGEAFF. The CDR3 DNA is TGTGCCAGCACCTCCGAGGGGGAAGCTTTCTTT.

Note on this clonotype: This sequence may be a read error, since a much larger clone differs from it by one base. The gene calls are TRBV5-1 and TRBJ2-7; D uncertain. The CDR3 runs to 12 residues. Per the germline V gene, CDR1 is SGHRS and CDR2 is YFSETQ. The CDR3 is CASSFNQYERYF. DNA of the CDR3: TGCGCCAGCAGCTTCAACCAGTACGAGCGGTACTTC.

The CDR3: CASSQGSGVTYEQYF. CDR3 nucleotides: TGTGCCAGCAGCCAAGGCTCGGGGGTCACCTACGAGCAGTACTTC. The chain couples TRBV4-2 to TRBJ2-7; possible D gene TRBD2, 6 bases. Trimming stripped 1 base from V and 2 bases from J, with 12 bases between. The CDR3 runs to 15 residues. Germline V lookup: CDR1 LGHNA, CDR2 YNFKEQ.

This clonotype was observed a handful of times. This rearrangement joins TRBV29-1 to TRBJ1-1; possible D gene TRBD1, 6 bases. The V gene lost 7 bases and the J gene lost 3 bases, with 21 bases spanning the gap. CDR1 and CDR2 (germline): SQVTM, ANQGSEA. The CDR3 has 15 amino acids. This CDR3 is CSASQGLLLDTEAFF. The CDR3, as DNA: TGCAGCGCGTCGCAGGGGTTGTTGTTGGACACTGAAGCTTTCTTT.

The CDR3 sequence: CASSSDPGRRETQYF. CDR3 coding DNA: TGTGCCAGCAGTTCGGATCCCGGGAGAAGAGAGACCCAGTACTTC. The chain combines TRBV6-5 with TRBJ2-5, with a weak D call TRBD2 (6 bases). The germline V gene has CDR1 MNHEY and CDR2 SVGAGI. V was shortened by 4 bases and J by 4 bases, with 16 bases between the two germline ends. This CDR3 has 15 amino acids.

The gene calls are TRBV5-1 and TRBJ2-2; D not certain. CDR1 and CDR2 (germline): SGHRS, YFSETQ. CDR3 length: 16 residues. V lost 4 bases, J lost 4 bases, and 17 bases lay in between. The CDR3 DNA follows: TGCGCCAGCAGCCTTGGGCCCCGGGCCGGCACCGGGGAGCTGTTTTTT. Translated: CASSLGPRAGTGELFF.

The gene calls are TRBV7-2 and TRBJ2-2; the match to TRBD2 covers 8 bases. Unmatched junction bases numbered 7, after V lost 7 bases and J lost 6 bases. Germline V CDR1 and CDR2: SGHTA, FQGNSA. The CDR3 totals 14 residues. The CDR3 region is CASTNSGAAGELFF. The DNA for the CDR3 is TGTGCCAGCACAAATAGCGGGGCTGCCGGGGAGCTGTTTTTT.

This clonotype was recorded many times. The CDR3 DNA follows: TGTGCCAGCAGCAATGGCAGGGCTACTTCTAGCGGCTACACCTTC. Translating it yields CASSNGRATSSGYTF. This chain links TRBV21-1 with TRBJ1-2. TRBV21-1 is designated a pseudogene. This CDR3 comprises 15 residues.

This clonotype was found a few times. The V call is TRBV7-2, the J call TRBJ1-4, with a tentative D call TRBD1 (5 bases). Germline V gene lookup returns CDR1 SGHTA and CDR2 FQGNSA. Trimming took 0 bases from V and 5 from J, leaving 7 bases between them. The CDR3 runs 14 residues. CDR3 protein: CASSLAAGNEKLFF. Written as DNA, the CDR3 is TGTGCCAGCAGCTTAGCCGCAGGGAATGAAAAACTGTTTTTT.

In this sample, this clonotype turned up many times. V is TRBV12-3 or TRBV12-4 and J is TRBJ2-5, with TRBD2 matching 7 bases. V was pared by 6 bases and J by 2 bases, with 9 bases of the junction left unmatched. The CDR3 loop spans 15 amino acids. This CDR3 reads CASSQFRGEQETQYF. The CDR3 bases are TGTGCCAGCAGCCAGTTTCGGGGGGAACAAGAGACCCAGTACTTC.

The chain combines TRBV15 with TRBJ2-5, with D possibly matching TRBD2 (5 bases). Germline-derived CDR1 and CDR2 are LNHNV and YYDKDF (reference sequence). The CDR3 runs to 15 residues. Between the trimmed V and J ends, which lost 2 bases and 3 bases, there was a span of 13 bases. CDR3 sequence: CATSRTYGEEETQYF. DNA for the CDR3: TGTGCCACCAGCAGAACCTACGGGGAAGAAGAGACCCAGTACTTC.

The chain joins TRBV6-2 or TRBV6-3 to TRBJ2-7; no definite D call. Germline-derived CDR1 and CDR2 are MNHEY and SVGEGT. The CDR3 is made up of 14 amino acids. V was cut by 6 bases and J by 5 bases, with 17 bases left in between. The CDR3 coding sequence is TGTGCCAGCAGCGATGGATCTAGTAACGACGAGCAGTACTTC. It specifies CASSDGSSNDEQYF.

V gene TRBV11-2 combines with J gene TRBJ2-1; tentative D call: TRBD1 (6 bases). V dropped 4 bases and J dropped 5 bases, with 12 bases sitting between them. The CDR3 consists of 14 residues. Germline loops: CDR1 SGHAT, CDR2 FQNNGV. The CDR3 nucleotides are TGTGCCAGCAGCTCCTTGACAGGTAACAATGAGCAGTTCTTC. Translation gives CASSSLTGNNEQFF.

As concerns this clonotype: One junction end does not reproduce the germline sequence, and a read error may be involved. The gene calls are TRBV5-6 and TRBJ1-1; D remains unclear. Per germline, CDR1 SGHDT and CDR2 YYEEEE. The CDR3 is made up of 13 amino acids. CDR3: CPSSLVGYTEAFF. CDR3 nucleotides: TGTCCCAGCAGCTTGGTGGGATACACTGAAGCTTTCTTT. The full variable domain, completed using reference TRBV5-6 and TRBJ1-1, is DAGVTQSPTHLIKTRGQQVTLRCSPKSGHDTVSWYQQALGQGPQFIFQYYEEEERQRGNFPDRFSGHQFPNYSSELNVNALLLGDSALYLCPSSLVGYTEAFFGQGTRLTVV.

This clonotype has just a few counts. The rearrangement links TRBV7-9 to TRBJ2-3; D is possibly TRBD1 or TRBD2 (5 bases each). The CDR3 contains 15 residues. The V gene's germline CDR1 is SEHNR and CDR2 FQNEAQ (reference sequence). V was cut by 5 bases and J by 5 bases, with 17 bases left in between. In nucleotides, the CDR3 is TGTGCCAGCAGCCAAGGGACGCTCACAGGAGATACGCAGTATTTT. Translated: CASSQGTLTGDTQYF.

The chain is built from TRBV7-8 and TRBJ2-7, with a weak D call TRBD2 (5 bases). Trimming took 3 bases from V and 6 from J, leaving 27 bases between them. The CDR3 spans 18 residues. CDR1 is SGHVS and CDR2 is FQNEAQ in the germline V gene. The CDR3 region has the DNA TGTGCCAGCAGCTTCACCTCTCCCCCCCTAGCTTGGGCTAGCGAGCAGTACTTC. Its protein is CASSFTSPPLAWASEQYF.

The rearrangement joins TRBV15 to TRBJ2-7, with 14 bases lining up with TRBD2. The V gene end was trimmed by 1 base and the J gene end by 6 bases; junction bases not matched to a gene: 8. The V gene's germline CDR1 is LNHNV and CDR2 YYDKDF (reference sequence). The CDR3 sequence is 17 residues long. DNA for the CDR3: TGTGCCACCAGCAGAGGTGGGACTAGCGGGAGTATGGGCGAGCAGTACTTC. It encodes CATSRGGTSGSMGEQYF.

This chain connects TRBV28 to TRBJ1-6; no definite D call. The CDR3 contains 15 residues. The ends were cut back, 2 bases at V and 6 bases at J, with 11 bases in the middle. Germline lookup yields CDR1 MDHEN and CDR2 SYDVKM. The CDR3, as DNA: TGTGCCAGCAGTTTAGACAACATACTTAATTCACCCCTCCACTTT. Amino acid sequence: CASSLDNILNSPLHF.

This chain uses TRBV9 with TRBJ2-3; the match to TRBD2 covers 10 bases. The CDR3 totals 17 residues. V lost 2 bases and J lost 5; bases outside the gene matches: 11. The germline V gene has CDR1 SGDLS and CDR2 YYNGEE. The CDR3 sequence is CASSVGILAGGGDTQYF. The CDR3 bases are TGTGCCAGCAGCGTCGGGATCTTAGCGGGAGGAGGAGATACGCAGTATTTT.

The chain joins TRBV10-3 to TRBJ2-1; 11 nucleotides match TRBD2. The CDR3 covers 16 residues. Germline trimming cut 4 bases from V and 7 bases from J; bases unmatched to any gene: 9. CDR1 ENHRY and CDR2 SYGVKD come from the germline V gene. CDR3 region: CAISVSFSSGGNEQFF. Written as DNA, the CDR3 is TGTGCCATCAGTGTAAGCTTTTCTAGCGGGGGGAATGAGCAGTTCTTC.

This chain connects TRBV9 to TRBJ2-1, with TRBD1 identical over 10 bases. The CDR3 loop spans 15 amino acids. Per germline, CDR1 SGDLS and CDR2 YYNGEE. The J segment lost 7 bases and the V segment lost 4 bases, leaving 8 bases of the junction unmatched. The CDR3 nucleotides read TGTGCCAGCAGCCCGACAGGGGGCGCGAAAAATGAGCAGTTCTTC. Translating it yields CASSPTGGAKNEQFF.

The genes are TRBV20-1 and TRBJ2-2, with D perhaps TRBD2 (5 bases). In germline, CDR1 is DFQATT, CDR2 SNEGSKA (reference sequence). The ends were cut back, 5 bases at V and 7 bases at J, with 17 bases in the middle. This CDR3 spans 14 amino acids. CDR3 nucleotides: TGCAGTGCTGGAGTAGGCGGGTCGGGCGGGGAGCTGTTTTTT. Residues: CSAGVGGSGGELFF.

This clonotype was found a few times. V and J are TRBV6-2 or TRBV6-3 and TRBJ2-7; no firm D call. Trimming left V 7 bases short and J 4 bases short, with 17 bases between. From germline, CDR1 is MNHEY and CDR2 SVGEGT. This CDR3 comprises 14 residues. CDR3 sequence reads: CASTLRHSSYEQYF. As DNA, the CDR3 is TGTGCCAGCACCCTAAGACATAGCAGTTACGAGCAGTACTTC.

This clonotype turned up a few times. The chain's CDR3 is CASSLAGPSSSYEQYF. The CDR3 DNA sequence: TGTGCCAGCAGCTTAGCCGGGCCTTCAAGCTCCTACGAGCAGTACTTC. The chain links TRBV7-6 to TRBJ2-7, with unresolved D. The CDR3 is 16 amino acids. Germline V gives CDR1 SGHVS, CDR2 FNYEAQ. With 0 bases removed from V and 0 bases from J, the gap between germline ends came to 12 bases.

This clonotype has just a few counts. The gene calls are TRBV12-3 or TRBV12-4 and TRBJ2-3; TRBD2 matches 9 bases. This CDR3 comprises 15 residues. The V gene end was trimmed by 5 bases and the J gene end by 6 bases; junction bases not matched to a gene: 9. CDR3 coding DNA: TGTGCCAGCAGTAAGGCGGGGGGGCAGGCCGATACGCAGTATTTT. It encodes CASSKAGGQADTQYF.